The rows below give T cell receptor beta chains drawn from one sample of a study of shared clonotypes between healthy human individuals. Profiling relied on immunoSEQ multiplex PCR, and the TCRdb table lists in-frame clones only, not all of them. The table shows approximately 720,000 clones, with about 91% occurring only once. The sample consisted of naive CD8+ T cells sorted from blood. The receptor source for this set is a man between 25 and 39 years old in good health. Both conserved end residues are part of each CDR3. The order of the fields is J gene, D gene, CDR3 length, clone size, V gene, CDR3 DNA, CDR3 protein. A D gene is named only where the DNA matches it firmly. The size entry is marked missing in some rows and otherwise reads once, few, many or a size class.

j_call: TRBJ1-5; d_call: .; cdr3_length: 15; clone_size: .; v_call: TRBV27; cdr3_nt: TGTGCCAGCAGTTTATATCGGACCGCCAATCAGCCCCAGCATTTT; cdr3_aa: CASSLYRTANQPQHF
j_call: TRBJ2-1; d_call: .; cdr3_length: 14; clone_size: .; v_call: TRBV7-2; cdr3_nt: TGTGCCAGCAGCTCGCCGATGGCCCTGGCGGAGCAGTTCTTC; cdr3_aa: CASSSPMALAEQFF
j_call: TRBJ2-7; d_call: TRBD2; cdr3_length: 15; clone_size: .; v_call: TRBV4-3; cdr3_nt: TGCGCCAGCAGCCAAGGGACTAGCGACACCTACGAGCAGTACTTC; cdr3_aa: CASSQGTSDTYEQYF
j_call: TRBJ1-1; d_call: .; cdr3_length: 13; clone_size: .; v_call: TRBV28; cdr3_nt: TGTGCCAGCAGTTTACCATCGGGGGTTGAAGCTTTCTTT; cdr3_aa: CASSLPSGVEAFF
j_call: TRBJ2-3; d_call: .; cdr3_length: 15; clone_size: .; v_call: TRBV27; cdr3_nt: TGTGCCAGCAGCGATGAGTGGGCCAGCACAGATACGCAGTATTTT; cdr3_aa: CASSDEWASTDTQYF
j_call: TRBJ2-1; d_call: .; cdr3_length: 16; clone_size: .; v_call: TRBV7-9; cdr3_nt: TGTGCCAGCAGCTTAGGCCCAGCGGGCCCCTACAATGAGCAGTTCTTC; cdr3_aa: CASSLGPAGPYNEQFF
j_call: TRBJ1-5; d_call: .; cdr3_length: 15; clone_size: once; v_call: TRBV10-3; cdr3_nt: TGTGCCATCACCGAAGGGGTCGGAAGCAATCAGCCCCAGCATTTT; cdr3_aa: CAITEGVGSNQPQHF
j_call: TRBJ2-2; d_call: .; cdr3_length: 15; clone_size: .; v_call: TRBV6-5; cdr3_nt: TGTGCCAGCACCTGGTTAGTGGGAGCCACCGGGGAGCTGTTTTTT; cdr3_aa: CASTWLVGATGELFF
j_call: TRBJ2-1; d_call: TRBD2; cdr3_length: 16; clone_size: .; v_call: TRBV10-3; cdr3_nt: TGTGCCATCACCGCGGATGATAGCGGGAGTCGGAATGAGCAGTTCTTC; cdr3_aa: CAITADDSGSRNEQFF
j_call: TRBJ1-4; d_call: .; cdr3_length: 11; clone_size: .; v_call: TRBV29-1; cdr3_nt: TGCAGCGTACAGAGAAATGAAAAACTGTTTTTT; cdr3_aa: CSVQRNEKLFF
j_call: TRBJ2-2; d_call: TRBD1; cdr3_length: 16; clone_size: .; v_call: TRBV19; cdr3_nt: TGTGCCAGTGAGTTGGGACAGGGAGTTGATACCGGGGAGCTGTTTTTT; cdr3_aa: CASELGQGVDTGELFF
j_call: TRBJ1-2; d_call: TRBD1; cdr3_length: 15; clone_size: .; v_call: TRBV28; cdr3_nt: TGTGCCAGCAGCTTAGCCAGGGGGCTTTACTATGGCTACACCTTC; cdr3_aa: CASSLARGLYYGYTF
j_call: TRBJ1-5; d_call: .; cdr3_length: 11; clone_size: .; v_call: TRBV28; cdr3_nt: TGTGCCAGCAGTTTTAGTCAGCCCCAGCATTTT; cdr3_aa: CASSFSQPQHF